Described below is a single TCR beta chain sequence and its context. Its specificity is not known. The sample has other DNA sequences that encode this CDR3 too. This CDR3 region has 13 residues. Germline CDR1 and CDR2: SGHRS and YFSETQ. V was pared by 4 bases and J by 0 bases, with 5 bases between. This sample stems from a study of shared clonotypes between healthy human individuals. Overall study context: Each donor contributed plates that comprised three CD4 naive, three CD4 memory, two CD8 naive and one CD8 memory.

The method was immunoSEQ multiplex PCR; TCRdb's version includes in-frame clones alone and lacks a portion of them. The sample lists 2,500,000 or so clones, 85% to 95% occurring once. Every donor, a Caucasian adult, lived in Nashville, Tennessee. Overall study results and limits: Generally, naive subsets (rather than memory subsets) showed larger estimated richness. It was expected that sequencing depth would affect clonotype sharing among donors.

The receptor comes from a man aged 18 to 30 in good health. Some clones in this sample may be carry-over from other donors' samples. Sequenced: naive CD4+ T cells from PBMCs. Subset indicated: CD45RA+ positively selected. The genes are TRBV5-1 and TRBJ1-3; D remains ambiguous. CDR3: CASSGSSGNTIYF. The DNA of the CDR3 is TGCGCCAGCAGCGGAAGCTCTGGAAACACCATATATTTT. Variable domain in full (rest from reference TRBV5-1 and TRBJ1-3): KAGVTQTPRYLIKTRGQQVTLSCSPISGHRSVSWYQQTPGQGLQFLFEYFSETQRNKGNFPGRFSGRQFSNSRSEMNVSTLELGDSALYLCASSGSSGNTIYFGEGSWLTVV.